The clone carrying this TCR beta chain was observed a few times. Its antigen is undetermined. The data are from a study of radiotherapy plus CTLA-4 blockade in lung cancer. Study-wide background: Objective responses were recorded in around a sixth of patients, with disease control recorded in about 30%.

General study findings and limits: In blood, tumor-derived TCR clones expanded after radiotherapy plus ipilimumab.

The data were produced by immunoSEQ multiplex PCR, yet TCRdb's version contains in-frame clones alone and is incomplete. The data contain about 45,000 clones, about 63% of them singletons. Germline loops: CDR1 SGHAT, CDR2 FQNNGV. This CDR3 region has 15 residues. V lost 4 bases and J lost 4, with 11 bases in between. Each patient with chemo-refractory metastatic non-small-cell lung cancer was treated with focal radiation plus CTLA-4 blockade using ipilimumab. This TCR was sampled from a human donor with non-small cell lung cancer who had a partial response to radiotherapy plus ipilimumab. The starting material was peripheral blood, obtained from a patient treated with radiotherapy plus ipilimumab. The chain carries TRBV11-2 and TRBJ2-6; D is undetermined. The CDR3 protein is CASSSQVSGANVLTF. CDR3 DNA sequence: TGTGCCAGCAGCTCCCAGGTATCCGGGGCCAACGTCCTGACTTTC.